The sequence of this TCR beta chain was determined in a study of T cells in Graves' hyperthyroidism and ophthalmopathy. Study background: Blood from the periphery was taken at initial diagnosis, before any treatment.

Germline V gene lookup returns CDR1 SEHNR and CDR2 FQNEAQ (reference sequence). The CDR3 consists of 16 residues. The V and J ends lost 0 bases and 5 bases, in that order; junction bases with no gene match: 3. RNA transcripts were the template for amplifying TCR beta CDR3 regions. TCR CDR3 regions were first amplified by RT-PCR with HTBI primers. TCRdb processed the multiplex PCR reads anew with MiXCR; each CDR3 protein has one entry. The table records about 380,000 distinct CDR3 sequences, roughly 14% of them present only once. Whole-study findings and limits: Most thyroid clonotypes expanded above 0.001 were also detected in blood.

In this sample, this clonotype turned up a few times. Its specificity is not known. Using about 10 ml of fresh peripheral blood, PBMCs were prepared. This receptor was obtained from a man aged 30 to 45 with Graves' hyperthyroidism that later progressed to Graves' ophthalmopathy. The material sequenced was blood. This chain links TRBV7-9 with TRBJ2-2; 10 bases are a match to TRBD1. This CDR3 is CASSLADRGNTGELFF. The CDR3 coding sequence is TGTGCCAGCAGCTTAGCGGACAGGGGGAATACCGGGGAGCTGTTTTTT.